The clone carrying this T cell receptor (beta chain) was recorded a few times. This sample was included in a study of shared clonotypes between healthy human individuals. Germline V gene lookup returns CDR1 MNHEY and CDR2 SVGAGI. V lost 5 bases and J lost 3; bases outside the gene matches: 3. The CDR3 totals 14 residues. Profiled with immunoSEQ multiplex PCR; TCRdb holds only in-frame clones, not every one. The sample includes roughly 1,100,000 clones, roughly 75% seen only once; the top ten take approximately 1.5%. The chain has TRBV6-5 and TRBJ2-7, with 11 nucleotides matching TRBD1. This clonotype originated in a man aged 18 to 29 in good health. Sample: memory CD4+ T cells sorted from blood. The subset is: CD45RA-negative fraction. In nucleotides, the CDR3 is TGTGCCAGCAGTGGGACAGGGGGTATCTACGAGCAGTACTTC. It specifies CASSGTGGIYEQYF.